The present TCR beta chain was sequenced within a study of blood T cell repertoires in COVID-19. Background on the study: Both acute and convalescent COVID-19 samples were obtained from the United States, Italy and Spain.

Per the germline V gene, CDR1 is LNHDA and CDR2 is SQIVND (reference sequence). The CDR3 has 13 residues. V trimming: 8 bases; J trimming: 4 bases; junction bases outside the gene matches: 6. Grouping used clinical history reported by participants in a survey and questionnaire. In the original workflow: It was from reference gene primer amplification that nucleated cell counts were estimated. Sequenced by immunoSEQ multiplex PCR; TCRdb stores in-frame clones only, minus some. Clone size and V and J calls were adopted from that table, with D and trimming inferred from the DNA. The repertoire includes some 360,000 clones, 88% of them detected once, and under 1.2% sits in the top ten.

This receptor was identified in a woman aged 25 to 39 who had been exposed to COVID-19. The genes are TRBV19 and TRBJ2-7, with TRBD2 matching over 9 bases. Sequenced sample: PBMCs or T cells enriched from blood (not recorded which). The DNA for the CDR3 is TGTGCCAGTTCCTATCTAGCGGGATACGAGCAGTACTTC. It translates to CASSYLAGYEQYF.